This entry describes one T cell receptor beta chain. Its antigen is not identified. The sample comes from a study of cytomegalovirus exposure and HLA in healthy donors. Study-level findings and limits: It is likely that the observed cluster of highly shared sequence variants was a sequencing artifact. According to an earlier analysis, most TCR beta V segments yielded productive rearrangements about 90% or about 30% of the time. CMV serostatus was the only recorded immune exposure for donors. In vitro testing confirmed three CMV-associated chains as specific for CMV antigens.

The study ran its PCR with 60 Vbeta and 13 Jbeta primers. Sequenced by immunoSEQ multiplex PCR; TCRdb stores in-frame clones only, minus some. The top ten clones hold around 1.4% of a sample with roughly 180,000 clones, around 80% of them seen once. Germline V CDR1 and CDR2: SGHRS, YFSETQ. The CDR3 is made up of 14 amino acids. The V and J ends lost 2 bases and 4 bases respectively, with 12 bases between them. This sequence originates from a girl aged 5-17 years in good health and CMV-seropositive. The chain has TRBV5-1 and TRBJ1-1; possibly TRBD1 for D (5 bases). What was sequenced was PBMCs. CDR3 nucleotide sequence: TGCGCCAGCAGCTTCGGGGGTGGGGGCACTGAAGCTTTCTTT. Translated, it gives CASSFGGGGTEAFF.